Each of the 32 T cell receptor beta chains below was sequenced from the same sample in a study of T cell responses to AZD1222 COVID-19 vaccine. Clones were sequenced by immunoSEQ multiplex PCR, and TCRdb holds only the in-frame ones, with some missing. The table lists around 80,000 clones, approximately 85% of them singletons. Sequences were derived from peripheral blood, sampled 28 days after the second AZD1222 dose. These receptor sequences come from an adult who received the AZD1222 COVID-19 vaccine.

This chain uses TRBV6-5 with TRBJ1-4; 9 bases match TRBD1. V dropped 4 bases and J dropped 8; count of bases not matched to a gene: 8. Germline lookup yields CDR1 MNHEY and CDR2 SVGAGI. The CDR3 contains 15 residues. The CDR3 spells CASSFGQGTFEKLFF. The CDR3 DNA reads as TGTGCCAGCAGTTTTGGACAGGGGACTTTCGAAAAACTGTTTTTT.

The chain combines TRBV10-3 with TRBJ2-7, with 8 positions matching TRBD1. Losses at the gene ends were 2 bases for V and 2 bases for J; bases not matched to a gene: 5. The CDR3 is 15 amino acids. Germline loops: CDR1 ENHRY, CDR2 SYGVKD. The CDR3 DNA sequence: TGTGCCATCAGTGAGGACAGGGGAGCGGCCTACGAGCAGTACTTC. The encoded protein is CAISEDRGAAYEQYF.

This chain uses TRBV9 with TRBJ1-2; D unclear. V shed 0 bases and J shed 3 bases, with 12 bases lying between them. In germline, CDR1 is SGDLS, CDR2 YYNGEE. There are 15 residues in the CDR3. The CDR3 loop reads CASSVGKLIDYGYTF. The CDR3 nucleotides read TGTGCCAGCAGCGTAGGAAAGTTAATCGACTATGGCTACACCTTC. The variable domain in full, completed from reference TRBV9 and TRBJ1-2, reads DSGVTQTPKHLITATGQRVTLRCSPRSGDLSVYWYQQSLDQGLQFLIQYYNGEERAKGNILERFSAQQFPDLHSELNLSSLELGDSALYFCASSVGKLIDYGYTFGSGTRLTVV.

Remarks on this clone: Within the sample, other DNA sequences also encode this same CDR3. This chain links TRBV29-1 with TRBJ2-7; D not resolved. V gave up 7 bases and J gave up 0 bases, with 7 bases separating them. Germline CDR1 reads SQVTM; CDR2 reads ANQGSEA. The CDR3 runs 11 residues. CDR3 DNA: TGCAGCGCCAGTAGCTCCTACGAGCAGTACTTC. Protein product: CSASSSYEQYF.

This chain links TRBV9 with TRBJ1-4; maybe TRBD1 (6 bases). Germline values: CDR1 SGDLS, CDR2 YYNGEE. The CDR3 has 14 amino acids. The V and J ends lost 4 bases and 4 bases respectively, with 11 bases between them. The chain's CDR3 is CASSNDRFNEKLFF. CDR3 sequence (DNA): TGTGCCAGCAGCAACGACAGGTTTAATGAAAAACTGTTTTTT.

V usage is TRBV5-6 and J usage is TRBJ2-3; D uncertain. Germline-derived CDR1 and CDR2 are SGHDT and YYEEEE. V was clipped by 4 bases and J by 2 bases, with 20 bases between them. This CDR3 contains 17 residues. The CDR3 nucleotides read TGTGCCAGCAGCCGAGTAGGTAACAGAGGTTTCACAGATACGCAGTATTTT. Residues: CASSRVGNRGFTDTQYF.

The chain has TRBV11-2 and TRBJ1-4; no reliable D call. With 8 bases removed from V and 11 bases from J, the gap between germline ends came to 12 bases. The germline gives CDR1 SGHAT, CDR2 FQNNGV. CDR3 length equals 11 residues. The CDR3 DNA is TGTGCCAGCCTAGAGGCGGGGAAACTGTTTTTT. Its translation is CASLEAGKLFF.

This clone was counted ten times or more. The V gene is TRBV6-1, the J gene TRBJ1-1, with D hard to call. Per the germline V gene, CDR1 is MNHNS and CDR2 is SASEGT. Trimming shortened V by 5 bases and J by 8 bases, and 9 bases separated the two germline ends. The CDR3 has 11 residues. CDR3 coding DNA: TGTGCCAGCAGTCACCAAGAGGAAGCTTTCTTT. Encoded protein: CASSHQEEAFF.

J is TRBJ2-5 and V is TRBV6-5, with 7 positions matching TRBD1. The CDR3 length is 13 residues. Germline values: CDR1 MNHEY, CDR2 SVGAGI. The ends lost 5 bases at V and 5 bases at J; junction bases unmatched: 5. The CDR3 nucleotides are TGTGCCAGCAGTCCGGACAGGCCGGAGACCCAGTACTTC. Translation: CASSPDRPETQYF.

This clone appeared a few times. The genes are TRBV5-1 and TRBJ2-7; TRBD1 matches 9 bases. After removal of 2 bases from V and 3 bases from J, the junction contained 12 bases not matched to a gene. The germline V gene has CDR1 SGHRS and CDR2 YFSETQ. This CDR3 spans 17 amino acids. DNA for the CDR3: TGCGCCAGCAGCTTACAATCTCCCGGGACAGGGTACTACGAGCAGTACTTC. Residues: CASSLQSPGTGYYEQYF.

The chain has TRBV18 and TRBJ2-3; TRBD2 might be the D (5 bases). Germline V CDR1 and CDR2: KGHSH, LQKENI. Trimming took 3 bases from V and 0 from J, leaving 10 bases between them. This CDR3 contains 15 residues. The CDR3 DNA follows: TGTGCCAGCTCACCCGTTCCGGGGAGCACAGATACGCAGTATTTT. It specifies CASSPVPGSTDTQYF.

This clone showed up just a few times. CDR3 bases: TGTGCCAGCAGTCCTCGACAGGGGGATCAGCCCCAGCATTTT. Its protein is CASSPRQGDQPQHF. This chain links TRBV28 with TRBJ1-5; TRBD1 matches 9 bases. The CDR3 loop spans 14 amino acids. CDR1 is MDHEN and CDR2 is SYDVKM in the germline V gene. V lost 5 bases and J lost 5; bases outside the gene matches: 4.

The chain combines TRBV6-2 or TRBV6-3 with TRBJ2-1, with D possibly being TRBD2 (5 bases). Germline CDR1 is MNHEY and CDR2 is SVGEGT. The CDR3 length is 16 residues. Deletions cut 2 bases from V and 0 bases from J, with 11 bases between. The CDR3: CASSYSGSTSYNEQFF. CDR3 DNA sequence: TGTGCCAGCAGTTACAGCGGCAGTACCTCCTACAATGAGCAGTTCTTC.

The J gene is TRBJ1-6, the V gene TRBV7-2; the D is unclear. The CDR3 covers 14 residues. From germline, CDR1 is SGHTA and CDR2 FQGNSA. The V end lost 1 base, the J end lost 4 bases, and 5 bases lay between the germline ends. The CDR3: CASSLDPYNSPLHF. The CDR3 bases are TGTGCCAGCAGCTTAGACCCATATAATTCACCCCTCCACTTT.

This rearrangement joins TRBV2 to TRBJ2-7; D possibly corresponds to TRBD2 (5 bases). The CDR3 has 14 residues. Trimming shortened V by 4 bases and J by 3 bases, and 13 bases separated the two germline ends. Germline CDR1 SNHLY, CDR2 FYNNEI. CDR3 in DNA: TGTGCCAGCAGTGCCAGTGCGGCGGGCTACGAGCAGTACTTC. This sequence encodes CASSASAAGYEQYF.

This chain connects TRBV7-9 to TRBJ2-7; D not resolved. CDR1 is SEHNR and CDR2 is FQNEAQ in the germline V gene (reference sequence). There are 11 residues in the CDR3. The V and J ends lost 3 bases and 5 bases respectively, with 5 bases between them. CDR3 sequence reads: CASSLRDEQYF. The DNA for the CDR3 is TGTGCCAGCAGCTTGCGAGACGAGCAGTACTTC. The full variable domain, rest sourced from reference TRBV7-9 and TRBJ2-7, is DTGVSQNPRHKITKRGQNVTFRCDPISEHNRLYWYRQTLGQGPEFLTYFQNEAQLEKSRLLSDRFSAERPKGSFSTLEIQRTEQGDSAMYLCASSLRDEQYFGPGTRLTVT.

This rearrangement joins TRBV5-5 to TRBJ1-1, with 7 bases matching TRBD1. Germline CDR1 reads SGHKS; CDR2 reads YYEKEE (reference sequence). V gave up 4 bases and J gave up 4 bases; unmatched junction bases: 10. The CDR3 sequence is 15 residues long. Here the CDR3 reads CASSLNTQGSTEAFF. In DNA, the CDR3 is TGTGCCAGCAGCCTAAACACACAGGGGAGCACTGAAGCTTTCTTT.

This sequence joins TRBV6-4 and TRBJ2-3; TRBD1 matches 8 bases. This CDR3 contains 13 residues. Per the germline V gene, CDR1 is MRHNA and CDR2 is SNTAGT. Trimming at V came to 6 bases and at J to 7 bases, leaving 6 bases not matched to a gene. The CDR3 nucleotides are TGTGCCAGCAGCGGTGACAGGGGTTATACGCAGTATTTT. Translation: CASSGDRGYTQYF.

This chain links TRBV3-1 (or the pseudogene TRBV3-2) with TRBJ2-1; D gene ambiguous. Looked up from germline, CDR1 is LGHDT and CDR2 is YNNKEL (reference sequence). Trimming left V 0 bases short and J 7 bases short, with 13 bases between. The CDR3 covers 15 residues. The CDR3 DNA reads TGTGCCAGCAGCCAAGATTCTTTGGGCCTTAATGAGCAGTTCTTC. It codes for CASSQDSLGLNEQFF.

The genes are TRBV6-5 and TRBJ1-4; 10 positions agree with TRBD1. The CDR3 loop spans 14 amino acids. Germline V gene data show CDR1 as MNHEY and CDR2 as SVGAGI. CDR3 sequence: CGTGGGSTNEKLFF. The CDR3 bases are TGTGGGACAGGGGGTGGATCAACTAATGAAAAACTGTTTTTT.

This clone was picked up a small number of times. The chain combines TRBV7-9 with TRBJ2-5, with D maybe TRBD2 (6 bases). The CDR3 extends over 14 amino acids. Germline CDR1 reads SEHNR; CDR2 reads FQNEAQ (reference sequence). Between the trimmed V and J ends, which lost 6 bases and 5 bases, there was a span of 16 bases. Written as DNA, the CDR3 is TGTGCCAGCAGTCCCGGAGGGGTTCGGGAGACCCAGTACTTC. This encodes CASSPGGVRETQYF. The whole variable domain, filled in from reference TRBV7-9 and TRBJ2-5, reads DTGVSQNPRHKITKRGQNVTFRCDPISEHNRLYWYRQTLGQGPEFLTYFQNEAQLEKSRLLSDRFSAERPKGSFSTLEIQRTEQGDSAMYLCASSPGGVRETQYFGPGTRLLVL.

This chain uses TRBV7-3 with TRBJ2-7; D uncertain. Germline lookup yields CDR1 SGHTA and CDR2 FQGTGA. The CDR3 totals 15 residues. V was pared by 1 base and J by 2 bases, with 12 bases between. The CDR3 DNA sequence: TGTGCCAGCAGCTTAAGGCCGGCCAGAGCCTACGAGCAGTACTTC. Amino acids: CASSLRPARAYEQYF.

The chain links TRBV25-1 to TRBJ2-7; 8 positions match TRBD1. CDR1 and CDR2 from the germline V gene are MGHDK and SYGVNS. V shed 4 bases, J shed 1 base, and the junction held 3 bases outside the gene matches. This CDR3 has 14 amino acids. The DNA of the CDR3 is TGTGCCAGCAGTGGGACAGGGAGTTCCTACGAGCAGTACTTC. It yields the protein CASSGTGSSYEQYF.

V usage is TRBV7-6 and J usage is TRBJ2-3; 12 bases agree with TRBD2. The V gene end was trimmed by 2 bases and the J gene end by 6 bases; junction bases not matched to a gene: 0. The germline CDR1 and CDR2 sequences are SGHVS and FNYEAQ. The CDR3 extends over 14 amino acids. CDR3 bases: TGTGCCAGCAGCTTAACTAGCGGGGGGGATACGCAGTATTTT. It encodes CASSLTSGGDTQYF.

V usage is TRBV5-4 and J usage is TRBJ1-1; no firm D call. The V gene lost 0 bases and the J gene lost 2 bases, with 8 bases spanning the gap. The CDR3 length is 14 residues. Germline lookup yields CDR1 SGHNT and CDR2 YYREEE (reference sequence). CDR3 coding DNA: TGTGCCAGCAGCTTGGAAGGGATAAACACTGAAGCTTTCTTT. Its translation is CASSLEGINTEAFF.

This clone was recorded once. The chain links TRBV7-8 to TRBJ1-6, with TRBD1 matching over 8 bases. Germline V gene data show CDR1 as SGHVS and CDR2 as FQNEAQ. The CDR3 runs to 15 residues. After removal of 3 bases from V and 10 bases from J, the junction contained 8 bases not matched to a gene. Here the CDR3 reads CASSFQTTGESPLHF. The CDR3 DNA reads TGTGCCAGCAGCTTTCAAACGACAGGGGAGTCACCCCTCCACTTT.

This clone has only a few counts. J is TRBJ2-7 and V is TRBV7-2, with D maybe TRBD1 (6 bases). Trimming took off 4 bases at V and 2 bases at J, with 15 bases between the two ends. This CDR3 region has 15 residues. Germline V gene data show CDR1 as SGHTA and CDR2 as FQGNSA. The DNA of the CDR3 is TGTGCCAGCAGCTACAGGGTCGGGGAAGCCTACGAGCAGTACTTC. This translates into CASSYRVGEAYEQYF.

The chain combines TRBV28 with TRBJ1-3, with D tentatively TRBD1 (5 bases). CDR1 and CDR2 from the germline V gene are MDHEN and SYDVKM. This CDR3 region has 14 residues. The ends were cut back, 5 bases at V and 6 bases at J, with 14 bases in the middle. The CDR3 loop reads CASSLWDGLNTIYF. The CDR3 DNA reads TGTGCCAGCAGTCTTTGGGACGGTTTAAACACCATATATTTT. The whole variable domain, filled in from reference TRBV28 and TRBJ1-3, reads DVKVTQSSRYLVKRTGEKVFLECVQDMDHENMFWYRQDPGLGLRLIYFSYDVKMKEKGDIPEGYSVSREKKERFSLILESASTNQTSMYLCASSLWDGLNTIYFGEGSWLTVV.

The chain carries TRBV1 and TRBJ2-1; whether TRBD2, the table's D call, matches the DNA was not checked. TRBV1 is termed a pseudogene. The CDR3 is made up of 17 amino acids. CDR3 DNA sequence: TGCACCAGCAGCCAAGGTTCGACTAGCGGGGGGAGGGATGAGCAGTTCTTC. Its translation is CTSSQGSTSGGRDEQFF.

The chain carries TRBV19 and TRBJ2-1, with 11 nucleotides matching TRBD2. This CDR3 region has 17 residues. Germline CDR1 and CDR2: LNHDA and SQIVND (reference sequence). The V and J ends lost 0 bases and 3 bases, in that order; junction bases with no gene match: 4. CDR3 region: CASSIDSTSGDYNEQFF. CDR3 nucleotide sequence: TGTGCCAGTAGTATAGACTCGACTAGCGGGGACTACAATGAGCAGTTCTTC.

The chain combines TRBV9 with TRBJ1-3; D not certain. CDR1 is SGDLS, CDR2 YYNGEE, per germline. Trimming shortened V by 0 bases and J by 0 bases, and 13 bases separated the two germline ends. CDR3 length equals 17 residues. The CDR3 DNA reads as TGTGCCAGCAGCGTAGAGGGTAGGAGGTCCTCTGGAAACACCATATATTTT. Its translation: CASSVEGRRSSGNTIYF.

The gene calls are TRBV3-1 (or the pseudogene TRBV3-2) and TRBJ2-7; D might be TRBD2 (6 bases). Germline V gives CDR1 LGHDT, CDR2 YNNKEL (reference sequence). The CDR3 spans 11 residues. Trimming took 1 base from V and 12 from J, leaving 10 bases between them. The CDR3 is CASSQVGGLYF. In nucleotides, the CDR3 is TGTGCCAGCAGCCAAGTCGGAGGGTTGTACTTC.